This is a list of T cell receptor beta chains from one sample in a study of T cell repertoires in ileal Crohn's disease. Some clones are missing from TCRdb's copy, which holds only in-frame ones; the method was immunoSEQ multiplex PCR. The data show about 15,000 clones, with more than 60% seen just once and around 4.1% held by the top ten. The sequenced material came from ileal tissue. These receptors were obtained from an adult with Crohn's disease. The CDR3 runs from the conserved cysteine through the conserved F or W. D genes are given only for firm matches. Where a row states a size, it is once, few, many or the class of an expanded clone; other rows omit it.

TRBJ1-2 TRBV6-5 NA NA TGTGCCAGCAGTTACGAGGCCAGGGTAGCCTATGGCTACACCTTC CASSYEARVAYGYTF
TRBJ2-7 TRBV21-1 NA NA TGTGCCAGCAGCAAACTCTCCGGGACCTCCTACGAGCAGTACTTC CASSKLSGTSYEQYF
TRBJ1-1 TRBV9 NA NA TGTGCCAGCAGCGTAGGTGGTGAGGGTTTCGCTGAAGCTTTCTTT CASSVGGEGFAEAFF
TRBJ2-7 TRBV7-2 once TRBD2 TGTGCCAGCAGCTGGCGGACCTCCGGGACTAGCGCCAGACACTACGAGCAGTACTTC CASSWRTSGTSARHYEQYF
TRBJ2-5 TRBV19 NA TRBD2 TGTGCCAGTAGTAGCAGCGGGGGAGGGGAGACCCAGTACTTC CASSSSGGGETQYF
TRBJ2-5 TRBV9 NA NA TGTGCCAGCAGCGTAGACGGTTATCAAGAGACCCAGTACTTC CASSVDGYQETQYF
TRBJ2-7 TRBV6-1 NA TRBD2 TGTGCCAGCAGCACTAGCGGGAACTCCTACGAGCAGTACTTC CASSTSGNSYEQYF
TRBJ1-5 TRBV7-2 NA NA TGTGCCAGCAGCTTAGGCCGACAGGTCAATCAGCCCCAGCATTTT CASSLGRQVNQPQHF
TRBJ2-3 TRBV19 once NA TGTGCCAGTAGTATAGAGGAGGGGGGGACAGATACGCAGTATTTT CASSIEEGGTDTQYF
TRBJ1-5 TRBV19 NA TRBD1 TGTGCCAGCCGCGACAGGGCGCTAACAAGCAATCAGCCCCAGCATTTT CASRDRALTSNQPQHF
TRBJ1-1 TRBV30 NA NA TGTGCCTGGAGTAAAAATTTTGTAATTGACACTGAAGCTTTCTTT CAWSKNFVIDTEAFF
TRBJ2-7 TRBV7-2 once NA TGTGCCAGCAGCTTCGGGACGGCTAGGGACGAGCAGTACTTC CASSFGTARDEQYF
TRBJ2-5 TRBV19 NA TRBD2 TGTGCCAGTAGCCGATCGGGACTAGCGGAAGAGACCCAGTACTTC CASSRSGLAEETQYF
TRBJ1-4 TRBV5-4 NA NA TGTGCCAGCAGCAAGGACGGAGTTGCAACTAATGAAAAACTGTTTTTT CASSKDGVATNEKLFF